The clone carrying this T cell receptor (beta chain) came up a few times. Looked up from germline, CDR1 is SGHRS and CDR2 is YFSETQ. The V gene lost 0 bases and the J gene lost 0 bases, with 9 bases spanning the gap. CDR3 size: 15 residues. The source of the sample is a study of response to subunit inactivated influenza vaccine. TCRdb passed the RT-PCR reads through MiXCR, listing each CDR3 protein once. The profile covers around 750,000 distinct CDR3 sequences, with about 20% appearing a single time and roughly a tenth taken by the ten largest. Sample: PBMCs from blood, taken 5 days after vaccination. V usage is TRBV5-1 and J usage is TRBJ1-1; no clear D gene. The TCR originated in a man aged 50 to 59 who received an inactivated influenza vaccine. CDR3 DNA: TGCGCCAGCAGCTTGGGACAAACTATGAACACTGAAGCTTTCTTT. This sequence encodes CASSLGQTMNTEAFF.